The clone carrying this TCR beta chain was found a few times. What it recognizes is unknown. This entry belongs to a study of radiotherapy plus CTLA-4 blockade in lung cancer. Overall study: Patients showed objective responses in about 20% of cases and disease control in around 30%.

CDR1 and CDR2 (germline): MNHEY, SVGAGI. The CDR3 is 15 residues long. Trimming pared 0 bases from V and 6 bases from J, leaving 15 bases between. Study conclusions and caveats: In blood, TCR clones derived from the tumor expanded after radiotherapy plus ipilimumab.

Generated by immunoSEQ multiplex PCR, the TCRdb table keeps only in-frame clones and is missing some. There are about 45,000 clones in the sample; around 69% occur only once, and 8.3% lies in the top ten. The chain couples TRBV6-5 to TRBJ2-7; D is possibly TRBD1 (5 bases). Source: peripheral blood, taken from a patient treated with radiotherapy plus ipilimumab. The TCR was taken from a human donor with non-small cell lung cancer who had stable disease on radiotherapy plus ipilimumab. This chain's CDR3 is CASSYSQGVPREQYF. In DNA, the CDR3 is TGTGCCAGCAGTTACTCCCAGGGCGTTCCCCGCGAGCAGTACTTC.